Each of the 9 T cell receptor beta chains below was sequenced from the same sample in a study of shared clonotypes between healthy human individuals. Sequencing used immunoSEQ multiplex PCR; TCRdb keeps in-frame clones, though not all of them. The sample lists hundreds of thousands of clones, about two thirds occurring once. Sequences were obtained from memory CD4+ T cells sorted from blood. Specified subset: CD45RA-negative fraction. Receptors were obtained from a woman in her twenties or thirties in good health.

This rearrangement joins TRBV5-1 to TRBJ2-5, with 8 bases that match TRBD1. Germline V gene sequence: CDR1 SGHRS, CDR2 YFSETQ. CDR3 size: 18 residues. Losses at the gene ends were 4 bases for V and 6 bases for J; bases not matched to a gene: 20. DNA for the CDR3: TGCGCCAGCAGCCAGCCCCGAGTCCTACAGGGGGTCCGGCAGACCCAGTACTTC. This codes for CASSQPRVLQGVRQTQYF.

This chain connects TRBV29-1 to TRBJ2-2; a weak D match, TRBD1 (6 bases). The CDR3 sequence is 15 residues long. With 7 bases removed from V and 7 bases from J, the gap between germline ends came to 22 bases. In germline, CDR1 is SQVTM, CDR2 ANQGSEA. DNA of the CDR3: TGCAGCGCACCCTTGGGGGCTGGTATGGACGGGGAGCTGTTTTTT. Amino acid sequence: CSAPLGAGMDGELFF.

The rearrangement uses TRBV27 and TRBJ2-1; the match to TRBD2 covers 9 bases. Germline V gene sequence: CDR1 MNHEY, CDR2 SMNVEV (reference sequence). The CDR3 runs to 18 residues. J was trimmed by 5 bases and V by 6 bases; bases with no gene match: 17. The CDR3 bases are TGTGCCAGCAGCCCTCTAATACAGACTAGCGGCAGAAACAATGAGCAGTTCTTC. Amino acid sequence: CASSPLIQTSGRNNEQFF.

The V gene is TRBV6-4, the J gene TRBJ2-1; D unresolved. The CDR3 has 14 amino acids. Germline CDR1 reads MRHNA; CDR2 reads SNTAGT. V lost 4 bases and J lost 0, with 7 bases in between. This chain's CDR3 is CASSVWSSYNEQFF. The CDR3 nucleotides read TGTGCCAGCAGTGTTTGGAGCTCCTACAATGAGCAGTTCTTC.

V gene TRBV7-9 combines with J gene TRBJ2-2, with TRBD1 matching over 12 bases. CDR3 length: 16 amino acids. Per the germline V gene, CDR1 is SEHNR and CDR2 is FQNEAQ (reference sequence). Trimming at V came to 1 base and at J to 5 bases, leaving 2 bases not matched to a gene. The CDR3 nucleotides are TGTGCCAGCAGCTTAGTGGGACAGGGGGCGACCGGGGAGCTGTTTTTT. It is translated as CASSLVGQGATGELFF.

This chain uses TRBV2 with TRBJ2-3; perhaps TRBD2 as D (6 bases). Trimming cost V 8 bases and J 4 bases, with 13 bases left between them. Germline assignment: CDR1 SNHLY and CDR2 FYNNEI. The CDR3 spans 13 residues. This CDR3 is CASSSREADTQYF. Written as DNA, the CDR3 is TGTGCCAGCTCTTCCAGGGAGGCAGATACGCAGTATTTT.

The chain has TRBV27 and TRBJ2-3; possible D gene TRBD1, 5 bases. Trimming took 6 bases from V and 5 from J, leaving 21 bases between them. The germline V gene encodes CDR1 MNHEY and CDR2 SMNVEV (reference sequence). There are 16 residues in the CDR3. The CDR3 DNA reads TGTGCCAGCAGCCCCCGGTCAGGGTCGATTGTAGATACGCAGTATTTT. As protein: CASSPRSGSIVDTQYF.

The chain recombines TRBV5-1 with TRBJ2-2; D gene uncertain. CDR3 size: 15 residues. Germline CDR1 is SGHRS and CDR2 is YFSETQ. V lost 1 base, J lost 4 bases, and 11 bases lay in between. In DNA, the CDR3 is TGCGCCAGCAGCTTGTTGTCCATGCGCACCGGGGAGCTGTTTTTT. This codes for CASSLLSMRTGELFF.

A word on this clone: This sample also contains other DNA sequences that code for the same CDR3. The V and J genes are TRBV19 and TRBJ1-4; tentatively, D is TRBD1 (5 bases). Germline CDR1 and CDR2: LNHDA and SQIVND (reference sequence). This CDR3 is built from 14 residues. V lost 2 bases and J 8 bases, leaving 12 bases between the germline ends. The CDR3 protein is CASSIQGAREKLFF. In DNA, the CDR3 is TGTGCCAGTAGTATACAGGGAGCAAGGGAAAAACTGTTTTTT.